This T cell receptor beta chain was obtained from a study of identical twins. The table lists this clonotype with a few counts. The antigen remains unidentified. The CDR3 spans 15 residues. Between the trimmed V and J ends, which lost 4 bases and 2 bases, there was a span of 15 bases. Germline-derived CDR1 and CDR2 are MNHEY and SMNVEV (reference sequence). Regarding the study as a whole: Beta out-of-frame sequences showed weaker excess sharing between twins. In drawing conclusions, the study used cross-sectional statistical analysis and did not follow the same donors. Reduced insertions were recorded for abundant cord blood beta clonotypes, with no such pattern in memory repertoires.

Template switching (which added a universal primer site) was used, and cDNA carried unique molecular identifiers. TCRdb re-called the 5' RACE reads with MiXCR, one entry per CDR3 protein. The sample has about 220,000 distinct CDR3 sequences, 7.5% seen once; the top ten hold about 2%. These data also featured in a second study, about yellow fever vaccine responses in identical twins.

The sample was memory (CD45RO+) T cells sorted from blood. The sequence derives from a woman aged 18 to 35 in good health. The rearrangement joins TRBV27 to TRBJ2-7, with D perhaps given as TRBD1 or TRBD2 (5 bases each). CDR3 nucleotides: TGTGCCAGCAGTTCCTTCGGGACCAATACCTACGAGCAGTACTTC. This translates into CASSSFGTNTYEQYF.